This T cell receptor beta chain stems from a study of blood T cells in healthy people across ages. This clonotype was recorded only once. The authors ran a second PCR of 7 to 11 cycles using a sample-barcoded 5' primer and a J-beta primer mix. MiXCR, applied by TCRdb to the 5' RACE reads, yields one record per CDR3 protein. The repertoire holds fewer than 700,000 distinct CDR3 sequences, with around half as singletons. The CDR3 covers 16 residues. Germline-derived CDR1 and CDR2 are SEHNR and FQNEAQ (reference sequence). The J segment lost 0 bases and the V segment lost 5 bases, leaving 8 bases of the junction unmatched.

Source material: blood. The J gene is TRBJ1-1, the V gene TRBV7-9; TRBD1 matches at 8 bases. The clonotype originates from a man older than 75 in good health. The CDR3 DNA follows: TGTGCCAGCAGCCCCACAGGGGGGTACATGAACACTGAAGCTTTCTTT. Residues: CASSPTGGYMNTEAFF.